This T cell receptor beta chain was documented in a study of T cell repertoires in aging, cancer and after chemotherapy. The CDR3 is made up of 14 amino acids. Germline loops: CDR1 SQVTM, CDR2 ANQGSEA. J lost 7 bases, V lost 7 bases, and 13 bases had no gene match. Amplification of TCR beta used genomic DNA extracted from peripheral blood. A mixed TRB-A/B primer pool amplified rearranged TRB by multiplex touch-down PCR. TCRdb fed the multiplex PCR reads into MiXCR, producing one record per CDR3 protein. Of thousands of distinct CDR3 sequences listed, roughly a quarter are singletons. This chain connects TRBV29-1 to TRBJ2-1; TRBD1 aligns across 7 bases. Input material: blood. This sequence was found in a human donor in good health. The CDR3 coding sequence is TGCAGCGGGGCCGGGACAGCCCGAGGGAATGAGCAGTTCTTC. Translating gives CSGAGTARGNEQFF.